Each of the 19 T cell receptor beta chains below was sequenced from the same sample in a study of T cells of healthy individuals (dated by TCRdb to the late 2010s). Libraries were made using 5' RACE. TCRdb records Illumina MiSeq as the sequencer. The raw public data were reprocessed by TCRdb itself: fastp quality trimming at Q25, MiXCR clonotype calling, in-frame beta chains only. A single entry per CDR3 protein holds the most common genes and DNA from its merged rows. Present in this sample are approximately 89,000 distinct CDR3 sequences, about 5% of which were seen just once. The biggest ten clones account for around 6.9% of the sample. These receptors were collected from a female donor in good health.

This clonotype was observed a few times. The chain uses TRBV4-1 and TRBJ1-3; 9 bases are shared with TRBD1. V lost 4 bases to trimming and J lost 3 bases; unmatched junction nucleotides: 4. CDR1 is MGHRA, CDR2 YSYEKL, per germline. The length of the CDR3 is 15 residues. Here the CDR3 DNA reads TGCGCCAGCAGCCGAACAGGGGGCGGTGGAAACACCATATATTTT. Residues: CASSRTGGGGNTIYF.

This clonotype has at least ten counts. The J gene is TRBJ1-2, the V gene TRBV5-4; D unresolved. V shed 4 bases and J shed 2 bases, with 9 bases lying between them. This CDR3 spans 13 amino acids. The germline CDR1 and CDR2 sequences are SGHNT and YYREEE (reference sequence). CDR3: CASSPVENYGYTF. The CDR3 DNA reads TGTGCCAGCAGCCCAGTGGAGAACTATGGCTACACCTTC.

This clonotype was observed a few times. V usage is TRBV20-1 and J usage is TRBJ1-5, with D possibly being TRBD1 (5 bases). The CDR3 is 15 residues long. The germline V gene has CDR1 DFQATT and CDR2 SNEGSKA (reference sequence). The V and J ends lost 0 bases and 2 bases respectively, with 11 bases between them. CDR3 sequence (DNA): TGCAGTGCTAGAGATGGGGCAGAGGGCAATCAGCCCCAGCATTTT. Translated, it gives CSARDGAEGNQPQHF.

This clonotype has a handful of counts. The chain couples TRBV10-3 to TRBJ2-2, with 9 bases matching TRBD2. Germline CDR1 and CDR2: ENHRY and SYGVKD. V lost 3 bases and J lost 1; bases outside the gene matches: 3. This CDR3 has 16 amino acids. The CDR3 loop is CAISDPSGVNTGELFF. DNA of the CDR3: TGTGCCATCAGTGATCCTAGCGGGGTGAACACCGGGGAGCTGTTTTTT.

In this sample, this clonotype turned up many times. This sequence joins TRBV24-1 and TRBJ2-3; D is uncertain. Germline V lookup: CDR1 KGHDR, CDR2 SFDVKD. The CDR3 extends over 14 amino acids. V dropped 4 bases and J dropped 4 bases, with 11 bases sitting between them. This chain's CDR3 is CATSEPTGSDTQYF. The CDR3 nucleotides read TGTGCCACCAGTGAACCGACCGGCTCAGATACGCAGTATTTT.

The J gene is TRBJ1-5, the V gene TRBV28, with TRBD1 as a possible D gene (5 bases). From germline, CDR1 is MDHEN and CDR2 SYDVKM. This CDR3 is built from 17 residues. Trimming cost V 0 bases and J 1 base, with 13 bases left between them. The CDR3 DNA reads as TGTGCCAGCAGTTTATGGGGGGGTTTGGGAAGCAATCAGCCCCAGCATTTT. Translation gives CASSLWGGLGSNQPQHF.

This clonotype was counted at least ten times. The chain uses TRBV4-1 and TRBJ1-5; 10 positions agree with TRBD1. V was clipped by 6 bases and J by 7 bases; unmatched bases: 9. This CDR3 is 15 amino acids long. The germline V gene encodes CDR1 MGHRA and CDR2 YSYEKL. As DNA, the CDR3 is TGCGCCAGCAGTCCTCCAGGGACAGGGGTCCAGCCCCAGCATTTT. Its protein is CASSPPGTGVQPQHF.

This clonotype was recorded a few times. The CDR3 is CASSLDRGRTEAFF. Here the CDR3 DNA reads TGTGCCAGCAGTTTGGATCGGGGTAGGACTGAAGCTTTCTTT. The chain carries TRBV6-1 and TRBJ1-1; unclear D gene. This CDR3 comprises 14 residues. CDR1 MNHNS and CDR2 SASEGT come from the germline V gene. V gave up 5 bases and J gave up 5 bases, with 15 bases separating them.

The CDR3 DNA sequence: TGCAGTGCTAGCCCAACAGGGGAGTCAGCCCAGCCCCAGCATTTT. The encoded protein is CSASPTGESAQPQHF. The rearrangement links TRBV20-1 to TRBJ1-5; 7 nucleotides align to TRBD1. From germline, CDR1 is DFQATT and CDR2 SNEGSKA (reference sequence). CDR3 size: 15 residues. Trimming removed 3 bases from V and 7 bases from J; junction bases left unmatched: 12.

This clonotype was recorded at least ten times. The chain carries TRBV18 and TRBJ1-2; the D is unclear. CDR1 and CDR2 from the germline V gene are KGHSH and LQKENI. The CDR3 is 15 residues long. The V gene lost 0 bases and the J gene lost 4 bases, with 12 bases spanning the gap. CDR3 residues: CASSPPGRTLYGYTF. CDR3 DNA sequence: TGTGCCAGCTCACCACCCGGACGGACCCTCTATGGCTACACCTTC.

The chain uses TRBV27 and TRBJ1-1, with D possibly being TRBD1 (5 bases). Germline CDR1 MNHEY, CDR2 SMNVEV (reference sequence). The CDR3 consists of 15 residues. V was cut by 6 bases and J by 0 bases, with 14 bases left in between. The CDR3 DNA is TGTGCCAGCAGAAAGGGGATCGACATGAACACTGAAGCTTTCTTT. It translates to CASRKGIDMNTEAFF.

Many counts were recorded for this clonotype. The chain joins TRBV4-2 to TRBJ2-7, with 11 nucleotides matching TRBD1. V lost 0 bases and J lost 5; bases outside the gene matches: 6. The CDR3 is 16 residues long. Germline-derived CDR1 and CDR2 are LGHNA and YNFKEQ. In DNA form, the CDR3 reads TGTGCCAGCAGCCAAGATGCCGGGACAGGGGGACACGAGCAGTACTTC. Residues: CASSQDAGTGGHEQYF.

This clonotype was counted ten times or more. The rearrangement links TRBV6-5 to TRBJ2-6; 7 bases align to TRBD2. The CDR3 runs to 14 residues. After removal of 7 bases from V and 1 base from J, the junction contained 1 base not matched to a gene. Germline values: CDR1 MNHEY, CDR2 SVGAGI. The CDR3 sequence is CASTGGSGANVLTF. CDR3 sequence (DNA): TGTGCCAGCACGGGGGGATCTGGGGCCAACGTCCTGACTTTC.

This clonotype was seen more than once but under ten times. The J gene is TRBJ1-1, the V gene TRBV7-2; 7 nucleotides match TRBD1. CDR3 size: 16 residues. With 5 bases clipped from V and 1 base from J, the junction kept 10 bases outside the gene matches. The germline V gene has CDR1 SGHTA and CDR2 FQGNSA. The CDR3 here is CASSHQGGIRNTEAFF. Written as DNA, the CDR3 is TGTGCCAGCAGCCATCAAGGGGGCATAAGGAACACTGAAGCTTTCTTT.

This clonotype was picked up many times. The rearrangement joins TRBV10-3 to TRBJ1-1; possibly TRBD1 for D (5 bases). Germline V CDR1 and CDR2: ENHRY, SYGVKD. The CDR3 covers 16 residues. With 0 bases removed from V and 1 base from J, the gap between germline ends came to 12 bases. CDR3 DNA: TGTGCCATCAGTGAGTCAGGGGCCGATCAGAACACTGAAGCTTTCTTT. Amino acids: CAISESGADQNTEAFF.

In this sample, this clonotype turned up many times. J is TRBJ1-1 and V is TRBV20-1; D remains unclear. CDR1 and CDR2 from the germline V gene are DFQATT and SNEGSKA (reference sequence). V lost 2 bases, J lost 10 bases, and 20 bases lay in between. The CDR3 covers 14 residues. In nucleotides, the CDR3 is TGCAGTGCTAGAATCTCTTCTCTAAACGGACGAGCTTTCTTT. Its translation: CSARISSLNGRAFF.

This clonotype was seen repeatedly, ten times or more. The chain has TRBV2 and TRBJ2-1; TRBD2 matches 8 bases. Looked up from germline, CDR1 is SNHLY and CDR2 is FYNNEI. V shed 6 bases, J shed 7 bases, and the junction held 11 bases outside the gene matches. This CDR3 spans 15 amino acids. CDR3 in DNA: TGTGCCAGCAGGCGACTAGCGAAGAATTCGAATGAGCAGTTCTTC. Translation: CASRRLAKNSNEQFF. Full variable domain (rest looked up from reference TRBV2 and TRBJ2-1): EPEVTQTPSHQVTQMGQEVILRCVPISNHLYFYWYRQILGQKVEFLVSFYNNEISEKSEIFDDQFSVERPDGSNFTLKIRSTKLEDSAMYFCASRRLAKNSNEQFFGPGTRLTVL.

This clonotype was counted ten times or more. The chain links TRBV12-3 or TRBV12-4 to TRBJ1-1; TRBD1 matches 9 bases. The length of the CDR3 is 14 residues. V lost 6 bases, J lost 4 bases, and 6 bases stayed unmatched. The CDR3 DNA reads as TGTGCCAGCAGAGACAGGGGGGGTGGCACTGAAGCTTTCTTT. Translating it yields CASRDRGGGTEAFF.

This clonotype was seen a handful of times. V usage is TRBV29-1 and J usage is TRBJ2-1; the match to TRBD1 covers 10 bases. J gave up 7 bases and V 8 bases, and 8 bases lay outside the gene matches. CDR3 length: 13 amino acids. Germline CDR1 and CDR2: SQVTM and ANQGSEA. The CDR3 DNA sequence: TGCAGCACCGGGACAGGGGTAGGGAATGAGCAGTTCTTC. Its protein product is CSTGTGVGNEQFF.